A single sample is the source of the 10 T cell receptor beta chains below, sequenced in a study of T-cell reconstitution after alpha-beta-depleted transplantation in children. The authors prepared the TCRbeta library with unique molecular identifiers. TCRdb ran MiXCR on the PCR reads and lists one entry per CDR3 protein. The sample shows about 110,000 distinct CDR3 sequences, roughly 23% of them seen only once. The sequencing used PBMCs, mostly from graft donor cells, collected 180 days after TCRalphabeta/CD19-depleted stem cell transplant. These receptors were collected from a male patient aged 2-10 years who had a stem cell transplant for chronic granulomatous disease, so the T cells may come from the graft donor.

The chain couples TRBV7-9 to TRBJ2-7; 14 nucleotides agree with TRBD2. With 4 bases clipped from V and 5 bases from J, the junction kept 7 bases outside the gene matches. Per germline, CDR1 SEHNR and CDR2 FQNEAQ (reference sequence). This CDR3 contains 16 residues. Here the CDR3 reads CASSSASTSGRDEQYF. The CDR3 DNA reads TGTGCCAGCAGCTCCGCCTCGACTAGCGGGAGGGACGAGCAGTACTTC.

This clonotype was picked up a small number of times. As DNA, the CDR3 is TGTGCCAGCTCACCCGTCGCGCCCGGGGAGCTGTTTTTT. Its translation is CASSPVAPGELFF. This chain links TRBV18 with TRBJ2-2, with unresolved D. The CDR3 runs 13 residues. V was clipped by 3 bases and J by 6 bases, with 8 bases between them. The germline CDR1 and CDR2 sequences are KGHSH and LQKENI. The full variable domain, its missing parts supplied by reference TRBV18 and TRBJ2-2, is NAGVMQNPRHLVRRRGQEARLRCSPMKGHSHVYWYRQLPEEGLKFMVYLQKENIIDESGMPKERFSAEFPKEGPSILRIQQVVRGDSAAYFCASSPVAPGELFFGEGSRLTVL.

The sample holds many counts of this clonotype. The V gene is TRBV20-1, the J gene TRBJ2-7; D might be TRBD2 (5 bases). CDR1 and CDR2 (germline): DFQATT, SNEGSKA (reference sequence). CDR3 length: 12 residues. V was pared by 6 bases and J by 4 bases, with 13 bases between. The CDR3 DNA reads as TGCAGTGCAGGAGGTCGAGGATACGAGCAGTACTTC. The encoded protein is CSAGGRGYEQYF.

The chain recombines TRBV12-3 or TRBV12-4 with TRBJ2-7; no firm D call. The CDR3 runs to 11 residues. The V and J ends lost 6 bases and 3 bases respectively, with 6 bases between them. This CDR3 is CASSGYYEQYF. CDR3 bases: TGTGCCAGCAGCGGGTACTACGAGCAGTACTTC.

This clonotype appeared a few times. The chain is built from TRBV20-1 and TRBJ2-5; D not resolved. CDR1 and CDR2 from the germline V gene are DFQATT and SNEGSKA (reference sequence). The CDR3 is 13 residues long. The V gene lost 4 bases and the J gene lost 3 bases, with 12 bases spanning the gap. CDR3 sequence reads: CSATSSGEETQYF. The CDR3 nucleotides read TGCAGTGCTACTAGTTCAGGAGAAGAGACCCAGTACTTC.

The CDR3 DNA follows: TGTGCCAGCAGCCGAGCGGGGACTAGCGGACACAATGAGCAGTTCTTC. It codes for CASSRAGTSGHNEQFF. The J gene is TRBJ2-1, the V gene TRBV11-3; 11 bases align to TRBD2. The V gene's germline CDR1 is SGHNT and CDR2 YENEEA. After removal of 5 bases from V and 5 bases from J, the junction contained 8 bases not matched to a gene. The CDR3 has 16 amino acids. Based on the CDR3 plus reference TRBV11-3 and TRBJ2-1, the full variable domain is EAGVVQSPRYKIIEKKQPVAFWCNPISGHNTLYWYLQNLGQGPELLIRYENEEAVDDSQLPKDRFSAERLKGVDSTLKIQPAELGDSAVYLCASSRAGTSGHNEQFFGPGTRLTVL.

The gene calls are TRBV6-1 and TRBJ1-3, with D tentatively TRBD1 (6 bases). V shed 6 bases and J shed 0 bases, with 15 bases lying between them. The CDR3 loop spans 16 amino acids. The germline V gene has CDR1 MNHNS and CDR2 SASEGT. For the CDR3, the DNA is TGTGCCAGCAGCATTACAGGGCGCCCCTCTGGAAACACCATATATTTT. This encodes CASSITGRPSGNTIYF.

In its sample, this clonotype was seen many times. V usage is TRBV5-5 and J usage is TRBJ2-3, with TRBD2 identical over 8 bases. Germline-derived CDR1 and CDR2 are SGHKS and YYEKEE (reference sequence). This CDR3 has 15 amino acids. V was clipped by 9 bases and J by 2 bases; unmatched bases: 11. The DNA of the CDR3 is TGTGCCACCGGTGGGACTAGACAGTTCACAGATACGCAGTATTTT. It is translated as CATGGTRQFTDTQYF.

The sample holds many counts of this clonotype. The chain uses TRBV5-6 and TRBJ2-5; weak D call: TRBD1 (6 bases). V gave up 0 bases and J gave up 4 bases, with 13 bases separating them. Germline CDR1 is SGHDT and CDR2 is YYEEEE. CDR3 length: 15 amino acids. DNA for the CDR3: TGTGCCAGCAGCTTGGTAGGGACAAGGAGAGAGACCCAGTACTTC. Its protein is CASSLVGTRRETQYF.

A word on this clonotype: The CDR3 does not end in the conserved phenylalanine or tryptophan, so this is likely a read error. The chain is built from TRBV20-1 and TRBJ2-1; 9 nucleotides align to TRBD2. The CDR3 length is 16 residues. Germline-derived CDR1 and CDR2 are DFQATT and SNEGSKA (reference sequence). Losses at the gene ends were 0 bases for V and 2 bases for J; bases not matched to a gene: 5. The CDR3 sequence is CSARDPASGAYNEQFC. CDR3 sequence (DNA): TGCAGTGCTAGAGATCCGGCTAGCGGGGCCTACAATGAGCAGTTCTGC.